The sample holds a few counts of the clone carrying this TCR beta chain. The antigen remains unidentified. These data belong to a study of cytomegalovirus exposure and HLA in healthy donors. Study-wide results and limits: Compared with the approximately 680-donor mean, an Asian-associated ancestry cluster reportedly had fewer N-insertions, according to a later analysis. Reported performance of the classifier showed diagnosis of cytomegalovirus status with high specificity and sensitivity. Later analysis placed DRB1 highest and HLA-C lowest in TCR association rates, which differed by HLA locus. An analysis done earlier found most TCR beta V segments productive about 87% or about 30% of the time.

Primers for the PCR totalled 60 Vbeta and 13 Jbeta. TCRdb keeps only in-frame clones here, not all; method: immunoSEQ multiplex PCR. The repertoire holds 150,000 to 200,000 clones, approximately 78% seen once, with roughly 2.5% in the top ten. The sequenced material came from PBMCs. This clonotype originated in a human donor in good health.

Here the CDR3 DNA reads TGTGCCAGCAGTTTTACAGGACAACCCACAGATACGCAGTATTTT. Translation gives CASSFTGQPTDTQYF. The V and J genes are TRBV27 and TRBJ2-3; possible D gene TRBD1, 5 bases. The germline V gene has CDR1 MNHEY and CDR2 SMNVEV (reference sequence). The V end lost 3 bases, the J end lost 2 bases, and 12 bases lay between the germline ends. The CDR3 is 15 amino acids.